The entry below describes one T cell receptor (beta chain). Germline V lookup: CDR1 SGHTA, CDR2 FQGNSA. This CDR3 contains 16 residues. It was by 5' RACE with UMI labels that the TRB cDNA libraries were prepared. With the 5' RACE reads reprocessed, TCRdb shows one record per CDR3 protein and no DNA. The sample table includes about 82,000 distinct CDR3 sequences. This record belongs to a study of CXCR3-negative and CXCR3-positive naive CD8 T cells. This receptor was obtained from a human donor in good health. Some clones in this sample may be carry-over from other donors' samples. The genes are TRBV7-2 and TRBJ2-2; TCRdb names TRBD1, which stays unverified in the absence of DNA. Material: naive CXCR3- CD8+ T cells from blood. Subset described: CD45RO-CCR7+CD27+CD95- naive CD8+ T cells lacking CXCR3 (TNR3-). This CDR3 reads CASSLGGQVLTGELFF. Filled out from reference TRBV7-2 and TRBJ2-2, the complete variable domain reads GAGVSQSPSNKVTEKGKDVELRCDPISGHTALYWYRQSLGQGLEFLIYFQGNSAPDKSGLPSDRFSAERTGGSVSTLTIQRTQQEDSAVYLCASSLGGQVLTGELFFGEGSRLTVL.